This record looks at one TCR beta chain sequence and its context. Antigen unknown. CDR3 size: 15 residues. The germline CDR1 and CDR2 sequences are GTSNPN and SVGIG (reference sequence). Trimming cost V 1 base and J 0 bases, with 7 bases left between them. Positively selected for CCR7, the CD45RO-negative cells used as naive CD8 cells excluded terminally differentiated effector memory CD45RA+ cells. Researchers divided each subset's genomic DNA evenly across several immunoSEQ plates. TCRdb keeps only in-frame clones here, not all; method: immunoSEQ multiplex PCR. Here the sample spans about 2,100,000 clones, approximately 94% being singletons. The data were obtained in a study of shared clonotypes between healthy human individuals. About the research overall: Donors, aged 18 to 49, were two women and three men. General observations from the study: Naive subsets tended to show greater estimated richness than memory subsets. A few donors had 4% to 5% of their naive CD4 clonotypes in common.

V and J are TRBV30 and TRBJ2-6, with D possibly TRBD1 on 5 matching bases. Sequenced input: naive CD8+ T cells from PBMCs. The receptor was derived from a man younger than 30 in good health. Some clones in this sample may be carry-over from other donors' samples. CDR3 DNA: TGTGCCTGGAGTGACAGGTACTCTGGGGCCAACGTCCTGACTTTC. Its translation: CAWSDRYSGANVLTF.